A single sample is the source of the 28 T cell receptor beta chains below, sequenced in a study of graft-versus-host responses after intestinal transplantation. This table comes from immunoSEQ multiplex PCR, and its TCRdb copy is limited to in-frame clones, with some not included. The profile shows more than 100,000 clones, approximately 96% of them singletons. These TCRs are of unknown antigen specificity. This specimen was unstimulated CD8+ T cells sorted from spleen or lymph node cells, taken before intestinal transplant. Receptors originate from a human donor who received an intestinal transplant.

V gene TRBV13 combines with J gene TRBJ2-1, with D hard to call. V lost 8 bases to trimming and J lost 5 bases, with 4 bases between them. Germline V gene data show CDR1 as PRHDT and CDR2 as FYEKMQ (reference sequence). This CDR3 has 10 residues. As DNA, the CDR3 is TGTGCCAGCTCAGACAATGAGCAGTTCTTC. Translated, it gives CASSDNEQFF. The full variable domain, in which reference TRBV13 and TRBJ2-1 provide the parts outside the CDR3, is AAGVIQSPRHLIKEKRETATLKCYPIPRHDTVYWYQQGPGQDPQFLISFYEKMQSDKGSIPDRFSAQQFSDYHSELNMSSLELGDSALYFCASSDNEQFFGPGTRLTVL.

The rearrangement links TRBV27 to TRBJ1-2, with D maybe TRBD1 (5 bases). CDR1 MNHEY and CDR2 SMNVEV come from the germline V gene (reference sequence). CDR3 length: 17 amino acids. Trimming removed 4 bases from V and 2 bases from J, with 20 bases in between. As DNA, the CDR3 is TGTGCCAGCAGTTATACCGCTTTGGGGGGTATCAACTATGGCTACACCTTC. Encoded protein: CASSYTALGGINYGYTF.

This chain links TRBV28 with TRBJ1-1; no reliable D call. V dropped 4 bases and J dropped 5 bases, with 20 bases sitting between them. The germline V gene encodes CDR1 MDHEN and CDR2 SYDVKM. The CDR3 has 16 residues. In DNA, the CDR3 is TGTGCCAGCAGTTCCAATGGTTTCGGAGGGAGGACTGAAGCTTTCTTT. Translation gives CASSSNGFGGRTEAFF.

This chain uses TRBV10-2 with TRBJ2-5; D possibly corresponds to TRBD2 (7 bases). V was shortened by 2 bases and J by 4 bases, with 14 bases between the two germline ends. This CDR3 is built from 15 residues. From germline, CDR1 is WSHSY and CDR2 SAAADI. In nucleotides, the CDR3 is TGCGCCAGCAGTGAGCCCCCGGGGGGCGGAGAGACCCAGTACTTC. Its protein is CASSEPPGGGETQYF.

The CDR3 coding sequence is TGTGCCAGCAGCTTTCGGCGGGAGGGCCTCCATGAGCAGTTCTTC. The encoded protein is CASSFRREGLHEQFF. The chain recombines TRBV13 with TRBJ2-1; 9 nucleotides align to TRBD2. The CDR3 runs 15 residues. Germline CDR1 reads PRHDT; CDR2 reads FYEKMQ (reference sequence). The V segment lost 3 bases and the J segment 8 bases; nucleotides outside the gene matches: 8.

The J gene is TRBJ2-3, the V gene TRBV9; D may correspond to TRBD1 or TRBD2 (5 bases each). Trimming left V 2 bases short and J 2 bases short, with 12 bases between. Germline V gene data show CDR1 as SGDLS and CDR2 as YYNGEE. The CDR3 covers 15 residues. The CDR3 reads CASSVGTWTTDTQYF. The CDR3 nucleotides read TGTGCCAGCAGCGTGGGGACCTGGACCACAGATACGCAGTATTTT.

This chain joins TRBV4-3 and TRBJ2-3, with D unclear. The germline V gene encodes CDR1 LGHNA and CDR2 YSLEER. Trimming took off 0 bases at V and 4 bases at J, with 8 bases between the two ends. This CDR3 is built from 14 residues. CDR3 coding DNA: TGCGCCAGCAGCCAAGACACGGCCGCAGATACGCAGTATTTT. It translates to CASSQDTAADTQYF.

CDR3 DNA sequence: TGTGCCAGCAGTGCGTCGTTGGACAGCACAGCCTACGAGCAGTACTTC. Translating gives CASSASLDSTAYEQYF. The gene calls are TRBV27 and TRBJ2-7, with D tentatively TRBD1 (6 bases). Deletions cut 5 bases from V and 2 bases from J, with 19 bases between. CDR3 size: 16 residues. The germline CDR1 and CDR2 sequences are MNHEY and SMNVEV (reference sequence).

The chain joins TRBV28 to TRBJ1-1; no definite D call. The germline V and J ends were trimmed by 3 bases and 5 bases, with 10 bases remaining between them. The CDR3 loop spans 13 amino acids. The germline gives CDR1 MDHEN, CDR2 SYDVKM. The CDR3 is CASSLPGETEAFF. CDR3 coding DNA: TGTGCCAGCAGTTTGCCAGGAGAAACTGAAGCTTTCTTT. Based on the CDR3 plus reference TRBV28 and TRBJ1-1, the full variable domain is DVKVTQSSRYLVKRTGEKVFLECVQDMDHENMFWYRQDPGLGLRLIYFSYDVKMKEKGDIPEGYSVSREKKERFSLILESASTNQTSMYLCASSLPGETEAFFGQGTRLTVV.

As to this clone: In this CDR3 the conserved last residue, phenylalanine or tryptophan, is missing, so a read error is likely. V and J are TRBV28 and TRBJ1-5; D is uncertain. Germline CDR1 reads MDHEN; CDR2 reads SYDVKM. The CDR3 has 13 amino acids. V was pared by 10 bases and J by 0 bases, with 10 bases between. Here the CDR3 reads CATADYSNQPQHS. CDR3 DNA sequence: TGTGCCACCGCAGATTATAGCAATCAGCCCCAGCATTCT.

The chain recombines TRBV9 with TRBJ2-7; 10 bases agree with TRBD2. Germline V gives CDR1 SGDLS, CDR2 YYNGEE. The junction had 4 bases not matched to a gene; V was cut back by 1 base and J by 3 bases. The CDR3 contains 15 residues. CDR3 DNA sequence: TGTGCCAGCAGCGTATCGGCTAGCGGGAGCTACGAGCAGTACTTC. Amino acids: CASSVSASGSYEQYF.

The chain uses TRBV11-3 and TRBJ1-5; 10 bases align to TRBD1. Germline V lookup: CDR1 SGHNT, CDR2 YENEEA. This CDR3 region has 17 residues. V lost 1 base and J lost 0; bases outside the gene matches: 3. The CDR3 DNA reads TGTGCCAGCAGCTTAGGCGGGACAGGGGATAGCAATCAGCCCCAGCATTTT. Its protein is CASSLGGTGDSNQPQHF.

The CDR3 spells CASSLGQGAQDGQFF. The DNA for the CDR3 is TGTGCCAGCAGCTTGGGACAGGGGGCGCAGGACGGGCAGTTCTTC. V usage is TRBV5-8 and J usage is TRBJ2-1; 10 bases map to TRBD1. The CDR3 covers 15 residues. V lost 0 bases and J lost 12; bases outside the gene matches: 9. In germline, CDR1 is SGHTS, CDR2 YDEGEE. Combining the CDR3 with reference TRBV5-8 and TRBJ2-1 gives the whole variable domain EAGVTQSPTHLIKTRGQQATLRCSPISGHTSVYWYQQALGLGLQFLLWYDEGEERNRGNFPPRFSGRQFPNYSSELNVNALELEDSALYLCASSLGQGAQDGQFFGPGTRLTVL.

J is TRBJ2-5 and V is TRBV7-8; 9 nucleotides match TRBD1. From germline, CDR1 is SGHVS and CDR2 FQNEAQ. V lost 5 bases to trimming and J lost 5 bases; unmatched junction nucleotides: 9. The CDR3 is 15 residues long. CDR3 bases: TGTGCCAGCAGCCCAACAGGGGGCGCGGGGGAGACCCAGTACTTC. It is translated as CASSPTGGAGETQYF.

CDR3 sequence: CASSDNKGTSGGLDSEQYF. The CDR3 nucleotides read TGTGCCAGCAGCGATAACAAGGGGACTAGCGGGGGCCTAGACAGCGAGCAGTACTTC. This chain joins TRBV9 and TRBJ2-7; TRBD2 matches at 14 bases. J was trimmed by 6 bases and V by 3 bases; bases with no gene match: 17. The CDR3 totals 19 residues. CDR1 and CDR2 from the germline V gene are SGDLS and YYNGEE.

About this clone: The same CDR3 is also encoded by other DNA sequences in this sample. The chain couples TRBV30 to TRBJ1-5, with 8 positions matching TRBD1. The V gene end was trimmed by 2 bases and the J gene end by 7 bases; junction bases not matched to a gene: 7. The CDR3 has 14 amino acids. CDR1 is GTSNPN, CDR2 SVGIG, per germline (reference sequence). The chain's CDR3 is CAWSRGQGGQPQHF. CDR3 DNA: TGTGCCTGGAGTCGTGGACAGGGAGGCCAGCCCCAGCATTTT. Drawing the rest from reference TRBV30 and TRBJ1-5, the complete variable domain is SQTIHQWPATLVQPVGSPLSLECTVEGTSNPNLYWYRQAAGRGLQLLFYSVGIGQISSEVPQNLSASRPQDRQFILSSKKLLLSDSGFYLCAWSRGQGGQPQHFGDGTRLSIL.

V usage is TRBV4-3 and J usage is TRBJ2-7; TRBD2 matches at 11 bases. The V and J ends lost 2 bases and 7 bases, in that order; junction bases with no gene match: 10. Germline CDR1 and CDR2: LGHNA and YSLEER. The CDR3 is 16 residues long. The CDR3 sequence: CASSQRLAGGVREQYF. The CDR3 DNA sequence: TGCGCCAGCAGCCAACGATTAGCGGGAGGGGTACGGGAGCAGTACTTC.

Comment on this clone: This CDR3 is also generated by other DNA sequences in the sample. This sequence joins TRBV27 and TRBJ2-1; D remains unclear. CDR3 length equals 11 residues. Germline lookup yields CDR1 MNHEY and CDR2 SMNVEV (reference sequence). V shed 5 bases and J shed 4 bases, with 3 bases lying between them. CDR3 residues: CASSLYNEQFF. The CDR3 DNA is TGTGCCAGCAGTCTATACAATGAGCAGTTCTTC.

In regard to this clone: A far larger clone is off by one base, so a read error is likely. Other nucleotide sequences in the sample specify the same CDR3. The chain uses TRBV5-4 and TRBJ1-1; possible D gene TRBD1, 6 bases. Germline CDR1 and CDR2: SGHNT and YYREEE (reference sequence). The CDR3 runs to 12 residues. Between the trimmed V and J ends, which lost 2 bases and 5 bases, there was a span of 7 bases. Here the CDR3 reads CASSLRGTEAFF. DNA of the CDR3: TGTGCCAGCAGCTTAAGGGGGACTGAAGCTTTCTTT. The complete variable domain, with remaining parts taken from reference TRBV5-4 and TRBJ1-1, reads ETGVTQSPTHLIKTRGQQVTLRCSSQSGHNTVSWYQQALGQGPQFIFQYYREEENGRGNFPPRFSGLQFPNYSSELNVNALELDDSALYLCASSLRGTEAFFGQGTRLTVV.

The rearrangement uses TRBV29-1 and TRBJ2-7, with D perhaps matching TRBD1 (6 bases). The V gene lost 0 bases and the J gene lost 0 bases, with 6 bases spanning the gap. This CDR3 spans 13 amino acids. From germline, CDR1 is SQVTM and CDR2 ANQGSEA. The CDR3 coding sequence is TGCAGCGTTGAAGAGGACAGCTCCTACGAGCAGTACTTC. Protein sequence: CSVEEDSSYEQYF.

This chain joins TRBV30 and TRBJ1-2; unclear D gene. V gave up 1 base and J gave up 6 bases, with 15 bases separating them. Germline V gives CDR1 GTSNPN, CDR2 SVGIG (reference sequence). This CDR3 is built from 14 residues. CDR3 coding DNA: TGTGCCTGGAGTGCGACACGCCCGAGGAATGGCTACACCTTC. Amino acid sequence: CAWSATRPRNGYTF.

The chain is built from TRBV15 and TRBJ1-2; perhaps TRBD1 as D (5 bases). V shed 2 bases and J shed 8 bases, with 15 bases lying between them. This CDR3 comprises 14 residues. Germline loops: CDR1 LNHNV, CDR2 YYDKDF (reference sequence). CDR3 protein: CATSRSVRGPGYTF. CDR3 in DNA: TGTGCCACCAGCAGAAGTGTTCGGGGCCCCGGCTACACCTTC.

This chain connects TRBV9 to TRBJ2-3, with TRBD2 identical over 10 bases. The CDR3 consists of 15 residues. The trim removed 0 bases at V and 6 bases at J, leaving 4 bases unmatched. CDR1 and CDR2 from the germline V gene are SGDLS and YYNGEE. This CDR3 reads CASSVELAGADTQYF. CDR3 in DNA: TGTGCCAGCAGCGTAGAGCTAGCGGGAGCGGATACGCAGTATTTT.

This clone was seen a single time. V and J are TRBV6-6 and TRBJ2-3; 11 positions agree with TRBD2. The V gene end was trimmed by 7 bases and the J gene end by 5 bases; junction bases not matched to a gene: 8. Per germline, CDR1 MNHNY and CDR2 SVGAGI (reference sequence). The CDR3 loop spans 15 amino acids. The DNA of the CDR3 is TGTGCCAGCAACCTTAGCGGGAGGGCCATAGATACGCAGTATTTT. Amino acids: CASNLSGRAIDTQYF.

This chain links TRBV19 with TRBJ2-5, with a possible D match to TRBD1 (5 bases). V was shortened by 10 bases and J by 1 base, with 16 bases between the two germline ends. Germline V lookup: CDR1 LNHDA, CDR2 SQIVND (reference sequence). CDR3 length equals 14 residues. The CDR3 nucleotides are TGTGCCACCTCACCGGACACCACCCAAGAGACCCAGTACTTC. Protein sequence: CATSPDTTQETQYF. The full variable domain, its missing parts supplied by reference TRBV19 and TRBJ2-5, is DGGITQSPKYLFRKEGQNVTLSCEQNLNHDAMYWYRQDPGQGLRLIYYSQIVNDFQKGDIAEGYSVSREKKESFPLTVTSAQKNPTAFYLCATSPDTTQETQYFGPGTRLLVL.

This clone was observed a single time. This chain connects TRBV5-1 to TRBJ2-7; D may match TRBD1 or TRBD2 (5 bases each). Germline V gene sequence: CDR1 SGHRS, CDR2 YFSETQ. Deletions cut 4 bases from V and 0 bases from J, with 11 bases between. The CDR3 totals 14 residues. DNA for the CDR3: TGCGCCAGCAGCGGGGTTGGGGGCTCCTACGAGCAGTACTTC. Amino acid sequence: CASSGVGGSYEQYF.

This clone was found once. The chain uses TRBV5-6 and TRBJ1-1; 7 nucleotides match TRBD1. V lost 0 bases, J lost 3 bases, and 8 bases stayed unmatched. Germline CDR1 SGHDT, CDR2 YYEEEE. This CDR3 has 16 amino acids. CDR3 sequence: CASSLDGRGLDTEAFF. CDR3 bases: TGTGCCAGCAGCTTGGATGGGAGGGGGCTGGACACTGAAGCTTTCTTT.

The chain links TRBV7-2 to TRBJ2-1; D is ambiguous. The CDR3 spans 15 residues. V shed 7 bases and J shed 6 bases, with 19 bases lying between them. The germline V gene has CDR1 SGHTA and CDR2 FQGNSA. Here the CDR3 reads CASTPWSDRFNEQFF. The CDR3 coding sequence is TGTGCCAGCACCCCTTGGTCCGACCGCTTCAATGAGCAGTTCTTC. The full variable domain, rest sourced from reference TRBV7-2 and TRBJ2-1, is GAGVSQSPSNKVTEKGKDVELRCDPISGHTALYWYRQSLGQGLEFLIYFQGNSAPDKSGLPSDRFSAERTGGSVSTLTIQRTQQEDSAVYLCASTPWSDRFNEQFFGPGTRLTVL.